The 32 T cell receptor beta chains in this list originate from one sample, sequenced in a study of identical twins. TCRdb recomputed calls from the 5' RACE reads with MiXCR, one row per CDR3 protein. Found here are more than 250,000 distinct CDR3 sequences, about 8.9% of them singletons; the top ten hold about 2.1%. The same sample was also used in a study of yellow fever vaccine responses in identical twins.

The specimen was memory (CD45RO+) T cells sorted from blood. These receptors were obtained from a woman under 30 in good health.

At least ten counts were recorded for this clonotype. The chain recombines TRBV5-6 with TRBJ2-3, with 7 bases identical to TRBD1. Germline values: CDR1 SGHDT, CDR2 YYEEEE. Unmatched junction bases numbered 11, after V lost 3 bases and J lost 4 bases. The CDR3 length is 16 residues. The DNA for the CDR3 is TGTGCCAGCAGCTCGGGCCGAGTGACAGGGTCAGATACGCAGTATTTT. Translation gives CASSSGRVTGSDTQYF. The full variable domain, completed using reference TRBV5-6 and TRBJ2-3, is DAGVTQSPTHLIKTRGQQVTLRCSPKSGHDTVSWYQQALGQGPQFIFQYYEEEERQRGNFPDRFSGHQFPNYSSELNVNALLLGDSALYLCASSSGRVTGSDTQYFGPGTRLTVL.

The gene calls are TRBV27 and TRBJ2-1, with TRBD2 matching over 13 bases. V lost 3 bases to trimming and J lost 6 bases; unmatched junction nucleotides: 8. The CDR3 totals 17 residues. CDR1 and CDR2 from the germline V gene are MNHEY and SMNVEV (reference sequence). The CDR3 sequence is CASSLRTSGSGGNEQFF. The CDR3 bases are TGTGCCAGCAGTTTGCGGACTAGCGGGAGTGGGGGCAATGAGCAGTTCTTC.

There are many counts of this clonotype. The DNA for the CDR3 is TGTGCCAGCAGTCCTGGGACTAGCGGGAGCACCGGGGAGCTGTTTTTT. Protein product: CASSPGTSGSTGELFF. The chain carries TRBV7-8 and TRBJ2-2, with TRBD2 matching 14 bases. J gave up 4 bases and V 6 bases, and 4 bases lay outside the gene matches. The germline V gene has CDR1 SGHVS and CDR2 FQNEAQ. The CDR3 consists of 16 residues.

The chain couples TRBV3-1 to TRBJ1-2; D may be TRBD1 (5 bases). V was clipped by 0 bases and J by 4 bases, with 15 bases between them. The CDR3 loop spans 16 amino acids. Per the germline V gene, CDR1 is LGHDT and CDR2 is YNNKEL (reference sequence). The CDR3 is CASSQDPMGDGYGYTF. CDR3 sequence (DNA): TGTGCCAGCAGCCAAGATCCCATGGGGGACGGCTATGGCTACACCTTC.

Ten or more counts support this clonotype. The chain recombines TRBV20-1 with TRBJ1-1, with D possibly TRBD1 on 6 matching bases. There are 16 residues in the CDR3. CDR1 DFQATT and CDR2 SNEGSKA come from the germline V gene (reference sequence). The V end lost 3 bases, the J end lost 0 bases, and 17 bases lay between the germline ends. CDR3 sequence (DNA): TGCAGTGCTAGGGGGGGCGCTGGTCGGATGAACACTGAAGCTTTCTTT. It translates to CSARGGAGRMNTEAFF.

Ten or more counts support this clonotype. The chain uses TRBV12-3 or TRBV12-4 and TRBJ2-3; 10 nucleotides line up with TRBD2. V lost 0 bases to trimming and J lost 3 bases; unmatched junction nucleotides: 6. The CDR3 length is 17 residues. CDR3 sequence reads: CASSLAQRGGVTDTQYF. The DNA for the CDR3 is TGTGCCAGCAGTTTAGCACAGCGGGGGGGTGTGACAGATACGCAGTATTTT.

This clonotype was seen more than once but under ten times. The chain couples TRBV3-1 to TRBJ2-1; D gene unclear. Trimming removed 3 bases from V and 12 bases from J, with 15 bases in between. CDR1 is LGHDT, CDR2 YNNKEL, per germline (reference sequence). The CDR3 consists of 13 residues. The CDR3 nucleotides are TGTGCCAGCAGCCAGCAGCAAGGTATGGGGCAGTTCTTC. It specifies CASSQQQGMGQFF.

This clonotype has only a few counts. The chain carries TRBV20-1 and TRBJ2-1; 11 bases line up with TRBD2. CDR1 DFQATT and CDR2 SNEGSKA come from the germline V gene (reference sequence). The CDR3 is 16 residues long. Trimming removed 2 bases from V and 1 base from J; junction bases left unmatched: 4. CDR3 nucleotide sequence: TGCAGTGCTAGACCGGGACTAGCGGCTTCCTACAATGAGCAGTTCTTC. This encodes CSARPGLAASYNEQFF.

This clonotype has more than one count but fewer than ten. This rearrangement joins TRBV20-1 to TRBJ2-3, with a tentative D call TRBD2 (6 bases). The germline V gene has CDR1 DFQATT and CDR2 SNEGSKA (reference sequence). The CDR3 loop spans 12 amino acids. V lost 2 bases to trimming and J lost 10 bases, with 13 bases between them. CDR3 sequence (DNA): TGCAGTGCTAGACCGGCGGGACTCCCGCAGTATTTT. Its protein product is CSARPAGLPQYF.

The table lists this clonotype with a few counts. The chain employs TRBV11-2 and TRBJ2-1; D is undetermined. Germline V gene lookup returns CDR1 SGHAT and CDR2 FQNNGV. Between the trimmed V and J ends, which lost 2 bases and 10 bases, there was a span of 6 bases. There are 11 residues in the CDR3. The CDR3 DNA reads TGTGCCAGCAGCTTAATCCTGGAGCAGTTCTTC. Its translation: CASSLILEQFF.

The sample holds many counts of this clonotype. V usage is TRBV5-1 and J usage is TRBJ1-3; D is possibly TRBD1 (6 bases). CDR3 size: 16 residues. Per germline, CDR1 SGHRS and CDR2 YFSETQ. Deletions cut 0 bases from V and 4 bases from J, with 14 bases between. CDR3: CASSLAPGATGNTIYF. The CDR3 DNA follows: TGCGCCAGCAGCTTGGCGCCGGGGGCAACAGGAAACACCATATATTTT.

To note about this clonotype: This sequence may be a read error, since a much larger clone differs from it by one base. The chain combines TRBV13 with TRBJ2-5, with a tentative D call TRBD1 (6 bases). Trimming took off 5 bases at V and 4 bases at J, with 14 bases between the two ends. The CDR3 is 14 amino acids. Germline V CDR1 and CDR2: PRHDT, FYEKMQ (reference sequence). CDR3 protein: CASSIEGVRETQYF. As DNA, the CDR3 is TGTGCCAGCAGCATAGAGGGGGTCCGAGAGACCCAGTACTTC.

This clonotype occurred many times. The chain recombines TRBV12-3 or TRBV12-4 with TRBJ2-1; D perhaps matches TRBD2 (6 bases). CDR3 length equals 14 residues. The ends were cut back, 6 bases at V and 1 base at J, with 10 bases in the middle. The DNA for the CDR3 is TGTGCCAGCAGGCTTGGGGGGTCCTACAATGAGCAGTTCTTC. This codes for CASRLGGSYNEQFF.

This clonotype turned up a few times. The rearrangement links TRBV20-1 to TRBJ2-1; TRBD2 agrees at 7 bases. With V trimmed by 2 bases and J by 2 bases, 12 bases remained unmatched. The CDR3 runs 17 residues. Per the germline V gene, CDR1 is DFQATT and CDR2 is SNEGSKA (reference sequence). CDR3 loop: CSARIPPESGAYNEQFF. The CDR3 DNA is TGCAGTGCTAGAATACCCCCTGAAAGCGGGGCCTACAATGAGCAGTTCTTC.

This clonotype occurred a few times. V and J are TRBV13 and TRBJ2-7; TRBD1 agrees at 8 bases. The CDR3 contains 14 residues. V shed 4 bases and J 11 bases; nucleotides not matched to a gene: 13. Germline V gene lookup returns CDR1 PRHDT and CDR2 FYEKMQ (reference sequence). CDR3 nucleotide sequence: TGTGCCAGCAGCTCCGGACAGGGCGTGTCTGAGAAGTACTTC. Protein: CASSSGQGVSEKYF.

The rearrangement links TRBV5-1 to TRBJ1-1, with D possibly matching TRBD1 (6 bases). Trimming took off 3 bases at V and 4 bases at J, with 16 bases between the two ends. In germline, CDR1 is SGHRS, CDR2 YFSETQ. The CDR3 has 15 amino acids. The CDR3 protein is CASSYTGTIGTEAFF. In DNA form, the CDR3 reads TGCGCCAGCAGCTACACCGGGACAATTGGCACTGAAGCTTTCTTT.

This clonotype was detected ten times or more. The V call is TRBV4-1, the J call TRBJ1-2; weak D call: TRBD1 (5 bases). The V end lost 3 bases, the J end lost 5 bases, and 10 bases lay between the germline ends. The CDR3 loop spans 13 amino acids. In germline, CDR1 is MGHRA, CDR2 YSYEKL. CDR3 loop: CASSHVGEYGYTF. CDR3 sequence (DNA): TGCGCCAGCAGCCACGTAGGGGAGTATGGCTACACCTTC.

For this clonotype: This may come from a read error, since a much larger clone is one base off. The chain employs TRBV25-1 and TRBJ2-3; D gene unclear. The J call may be faulty, since TRBJ1-5 better matches the DNA end. Germline V lookup: CDR1 MGHDK, CDR2 SYGVNS. This CDR3 spans 15 amino acids. CDR3 amino acids: CASSASGINQDTQHF. CDR3 sequence (DNA): TGTGCCAGCAGTGCCTCCGGGATCAACCAAGATACGCAGCATTTT.

The rearrangement links TRBV2 to TRBJ2-7; possible D gene TRBD2, 6 bases. The V gene lost 5 bases and the J gene lost 6 bases, with 17 bases spanning the gap. The germline gives CDR1 SNHLY, CDR2 FYNNEI. The CDR3 has 14 residues. The CDR3 DNA is TGTGCCAGCAGTTCGGGACTTGAGACTTCCGAGCAGTACTTC. Translating it yields CASSSGLETSEQYF.

This clonotype was detected a few times. The chain is built from TRBV6-5 and TRBJ1-6; D is possibly TRBD1 (5 bases). Trimming pared 0 bases from V and 9 bases from J, leaving 12 bases between. Germline V gives CDR1 MNHEY, CDR2 SVGAGI. The CDR3 has 15 amino acids. The CDR3 DNA is TGTGCCAGCAGTTACTCGACGGCAGGGACTTCACCCCTCCACTTT. Translating it yields CASSYSTAGTSPLHF.

Many counts were recorded for this clonotype. V and J are TRBV11-2 and TRBJ2-1; possible D gene TRBD1, 6 bases. The CDR3 is 14 amino acids. CDR1 and CDR2 (germline): SGHAT, FQNNGV. Trimming removed 5 bases from V and 6 bases from J, with 14 bases in between. CDR3 region: CASSPTAGANEQFF. The CDR3 DNA reads TGTGCCAGCAGCCCCACGGCAGGGGCCAATGAGCAGTTCTTC. The variable domain in full, with the rest retrieved from reference TRBV11-2 and TRBJ2-1, is EAGVAQSPRYKIIEKRQSVAFWCNPISGHATLYWYQQILGQGPKLLIQFQNNGVVDDSQLPKDRFSAERLKGVDSTLKIQPAKLEDSAVYLCASSPTAGANEQFFGPGTRLTVL.

This clonotype was counted between two and nine times. The chain links TRBV7-2 to TRBJ2-2; 10 positions match TRBD1. This CDR3 contains 16 residues. From germline, CDR1 is SGHTA and CDR2 FQGNSA. The trim removed 5 bases at V and 3 bases at J, leaving 6 bases unmatched. The CDR3 nucleotides read TGTGCCAGCAGCAAGGGACAGGGGCTTTACACCGGGGAGCTGTTTTTT. Translation gives CASSKGQGLYTGELFF.

The chain uses TRBV10-3 and TRBJ1-6; tentatively, D is TRBD1 (5 bases). Germline CDR1 ENHRY, CDR2 SYGVKD. There are 14 residues in the CDR3. Trimming removed 6 bases from V and 7 bases from J, with 13 bases in between. CDR3 nucleotide sequence: TGTGCCATCAGCCCGGGACTCGACAATTCACCCCTCCACTTT. Amino acids: CAISPGLDNSPLHF.

The genes are TRBV20-1 and TRBJ2-5; D is unclear. V was trimmed by 5 bases and J by 1 base, leaving 11 bases between them. Per the germline V gene, CDR1 is DFQATT and CDR2 is SNEGSKA (reference sequence). The CDR3 contains 13 residues. CDR3 protein: CSAGPWPQETQYF. As DNA, the CDR3 is TGCAGTGCTGGCCCTTGGCCCCAAGAGACCCAGTACTTC.

The rearrangement joins TRBV29-1 to TRBJ2-7; D ambiguous. The CDR3 extends over 12 amino acids. Trimming removed 4 bases from V and 2 bases from J, with 9 bases in between. Germline CDR1 and CDR2: SQVTM and ANQGSEA. CDR3 nucleotide sequence: TGCAGCGTTGCCGACGGAACCTACGAGCAGTACGTC. Protein: CSVADGTYEQYV.

The chain links TRBV2 to TRBJ1-1, with D maybe TRBD1 (6 bases). Germline CDR1 and CDR2: SNHLY and FYNNEI. Between the trimmed V and J ends, which lost 7 bases and 4 bases, there was a span of 13 bases. This CDR3 region has 13 residues. The CDR3 here is CASKTGFFTEAFF. The CDR3 nucleotides read TGTGCCAGCAAAACAGGGTTTTTCACTGAAGCTTTCTTT.

The chain recombines TRBV20-1 with TRBJ1-1, with TRBD1 as a possible D gene (5 bases). The ends were cut back, 1 base at V and 4 bases at J, with 16 bases in the middle. The CDR3 covers 15 residues. CDR1 is DFQATT, CDR2 SNEGSKA, per germline (reference sequence). CDR3 in DNA: TGCAGTGCTAGAGGGGACGTCCGGGAGGCCACTGAAGCTTTCTTT. Its translation: CSARGDVREATEAFF.

This clonotype was seen repeatedly, ten times or more. Here the CDR3 reads CASSVEPANTGELFF. The CDR3 bases are TGCGCCAGCAGTGTAGAACCGGCGAACACCGGGGAGCTGTTTTTT. The V gene is TRBV10-1, the J gene TRBJ2-2; D is unclear. In germline, CDR1 is WNHNN, CDR2 SYGVQD (reference sequence). V lost 4 bases, J lost 0 bases, and 9 bases lay in between. The CDR3 is 15 amino acids.

This clonotype occurred a few times. The chain recombines TRBV2 with TRBJ1-5, with unresolved D. Trimming left V 4 bases short and J 0 bases short, with 13 bases between. Germline assignment: CDR1 SNHLY and CDR2 FYNNEI. There are 16 residues in the CDR3. In DNA form, the CDR3 reads TGTGCCAGCAGTGTTACGGGGATCAATAGCAATCAGCCCCAGCATTTT. This encodes CASSVTGINSNQPQHF.

The chain recombines TRBV6-1 with TRBJ2-6; the D gene is possibly TRBD2 (6 bases). There are 16 residues in the CDR3. Germline V gene sequence: CDR1 MNHNS, CDR2 SASEGT. Trimming took off 2 bases at V and 4 bases at J, with 12 bases between the two ends. CDR3 coding DNA: TGTGCCAGCAGTGAACTTCCGGGAGCCGGGGCCAACGTCCTGACTTTC. Translating it yields CASSELPGAGANVLTF.

This clonotype was recorded at least ten times. This chain connects TRBV12-3 or TRBV12-4 to TRBJ2-3; D perhaps matches TRBD2 (6 bases). CDR3 length: 14 residues. Trimming shortened V by 5 bases and J by 1 base, and 10 bases separated the two germline ends. Written as DNA, the CDR3 is TGTGCCAGCAGTCCGGGACTGCGCACAGATACGCAGTATTTT. It translates to CASSPGLRTDTQYF.

The J gene is TRBJ2-7, the V gene TRBV6-1; D is possibly TRBD1 or TRBD2 (5 bases each). The CDR3 has 12 residues. Germline CDR1 reads MNHNS; CDR2 reads SASEGT. V was pared by 7 bases and J by 5 bases, with 12 bases between. For the CDR3, the DNA is TGTGCCAGCACCTTTGGGGGAAACGAGCAGTACGTC. Translating gives CASTFGGNEQYV.